The 28 T cell receptor beta chains below come from one sample, sequenced in a study of identical twins. TCRdb itself ran the 5' RACE reads through MiXCR, one entry per CDR3 protein. The sample shows around 450,000 distinct CDR3 sequences, 12% to 15% of them seen only once. These same data were also listed under a study on yellow fever vaccine responses in identical twins.

The sequenced sample consisted of CD4+ T cells sorted from blood. All receptors derive from a woman aged 18-29 years in good health.

In this sample, this clonotype turned up a few times. V is TRBV7-9 and J is TRBJ2-1, with a tentative D call TRBD2 (5 bases). Per germline, CDR1 SEHNR and CDR2 FQNEAQ (reference sequence). The CDR3 contains 17 residues. Trimming shortened V by 2 bases and J by 2 bases, and 16 bases separated the two germline ends. CDR3 amino acids: CASSLTPRGKPYNEQFF. The CDR3 nucleotides are TGTGCCAGCAGCTTAACCCCACGGGGTAAGCCCTACAATGAGCAGTTCTTC.

The V call is TRBV12-3 or TRBV12-4, the J call TRBJ2-3, with 10 positions matching TRBD2. The length of the CDR3 is 17 residues. DNA for the CDR3: TGTACCTGCAGTCCCCTTTCAACTAGCGGGGTCCCTTATACGCAGTATTTT. It is translated as CTCSPLSTSGVPYTQYF.

This clonotype appeared many times. The V and J genes are TRBV12-3 or TRBV12-4 and TRBJ1-5; no clear D gene. The CDR3 is 13 residues long. The V gene lost 4 bases and the J gene lost 4 bases, with 8 bases spanning the gap. CDR3 nucleotide sequence: TGTGCCAGCAGTTCTGCTGAAAATCAGCCCCAGCATTTT. Residues: CASSSAENQPQHF.

The V and J genes are TRBV29-1 and TRBJ1-2; 8 bases align to TRBD1. The trim removed 6 bases at V and 4 bases at J, leaving 7 bases unmatched. This CDR3 contains 13 residues. Germline CDR1 is SQVTM and CDR2 is ANQGSEA. CDR3 bases: TGCAGCGTAAGATTAACAGGGGGCTATGGCTACACCTTC. Translation gives CSVRLTGGYGYTF.

The genes are TRBV10-3 and TRBJ2-5; D may be TRBD1 (6 bases). The CDR3 sequence is 13 residues long. The V end was cut by 7 bases, the J end by 1 base, with 10 bases between. Germline CDR1 ENHRY, CDR2 SYGVKD. CDR3: CAIKGDFQETQYF. CDR3 DNA: TGTGCCATCAAGGGGGATTTCCAAGAGACCCAGTACTTC.

The chain uses TRBV5-1 and TRBJ2-6, with TRBD1 matching over 7 bases. V lost 6 bases to trimming and J lost 0 bases; unmatched junction nucleotides: 3. CDR3 size: 15 residues. Germline V CDR1 and CDR2: SGHRS, YFSETQ. The CDR3 loop is CASTDRLSGANVLTF. The CDR3 DNA reads TGCGCCAGCACGGACAGGCTCTCTGGGGCCAACGTCCTGACTTTC.

This chain joins TRBV7-2 and TRBJ2-1, with D possibly matching TRBD1 (5 bases). The CDR3 totals 12 residues. Germline CDR1 reads SGHTA; CDR2 reads FQGNSA. V was clipped by 5 bases and J by 9 bases, with 11 bases between them. CDR3 region: CASSRNRFEQFF. For the CDR3, the DNA is TGTGCCAGCAGCCGAAACAGGTTTGAGCAGTTCTTC.

This clonotype turned up a few times. The gene calls are TRBV6-1 and TRBJ1-2; D remains unclear. The CDR3 is 13 amino acids. The germline gives CDR1 MNHNS, CDR2 SASEGT. Trimming shortened V by 6 bases and J by 0 bases, and 8 bases separated the two germline ends. CDR3 amino acids: CASSRGANYGYTF. CDR3 sequence (DNA): TGTGCCAGCAGCCGAGGAGCTAACTATGGCTACACCTTC.

The table lists this clonotype with a few counts. This sequence joins TRBV7-2 and TRBJ2-7; 9 bases are a match to TRBD2. The CDR3 length is 16 residues. Germline V gene data show CDR1 as SGHTA and CDR2 as FQGNSA. V trimming: 5 bases; J trimming: 2 bases; junction bases outside the gene matches: 10. In nucleotides, the CDR3 is TGTGCCAGCAGCCTAATAACCGGGACTAGCACCTACGAGCAGTACTTC. Residues: CASSLITGTSTYEQYF.

This clonotype was picked up a small number of times. In nucleotides, the CDR3 is TGCGCCAGCAGCCAAGAACCAATAGCGGGAGGGCCGGTCGGGGAGCTGTTTTTT. Translated, it gives CASSQEPIAGGPVGELFF. The chain has TRBV4-1 and TRBJ2-2; TRBD2 matches 11 bases. The CDR3 contains 18 residues. Germline trimming cut 0 bases from V and 7 bases from J; bases unmatched to any gene: 10. Germline CDR1 MGHRA, CDR2 YSYEKL.

This clonotype was found a few times. The chain recombines TRBV29-1 with TRBJ2-3; D unclear. The V end lost 4 bases, the J end lost 1 base, and 6 bases lay between the germline ends. The CDR3 totals 12 residues. Germline V CDR1 and CDR2: SQVTM, ANQGSEA. The CDR3 sequence is CSVVRGTDTQYF. The CDR3 nucleotides read TGCAGCGTTGTCCGGGGCACAGATACGCAGTATTTT.

The sample holds a few counts of this clonotype. The chain carries TRBV20-1 and TRBJ2-7; D is possibly TRBD1 (6 bases). CDR1 DFQATT and CDR2 SNEGSKA come from the germline V gene (reference sequence). This CDR3 region has 14 residues. The ends were cut back, 1 base at V and 7 bases at J, with 17 bases in the middle. The CDR3 sequence is CSARVVVGAVEQYF. The CDR3 DNA sequence: TGCAGTGCTAGAGTGGTGGTGGGGGCGGTTGAGCAGTACTTC.

This clonotype has ten or more counts. This chain connects TRBV29-1 to TRBJ2-7, with TRBD1 matching 9 bases. This CDR3 comprises 12 residues. Germline V gene sequence: CDR1 SQVTM, CDR2 ANQGSEA. With V trimmed by 4 bases and J by 2 bases, 0 bases remained unmatched. The CDR3 bases are TGCAGCGTTGGACAGGGGGCCTACGAGCAGTACTTC. Protein product: CSVGQGAYEQYF.

In its sample, this clonotype was seen once. The chain recombines TRBV18 with TRBJ1-4; tentatively, D is TRBD1 (5 bases). This CDR3 region has 14 residues. V was pared by 2 bases and J by 8 bases, with 12 bases between. Germline V lookup: CDR1 KGHSH, CDR2 LQKENI. The CDR3 sequence is CASSPMRGGEKLFF. The CDR3 nucleotides are TGTGCCAGCTCACCAATGAGGGGAGGCGAAAAACTGTTTTTT.

Only a few counts were recorded for this clonotype. The chain links TRBV11-3 to TRBJ2-2; D possibly corresponds to TRBD2 (5 bases). The germline V and J ends were trimmed by 1 base and 5 bases, with 8 bases remaining between them. Germline V lookup: CDR1 SGHNT, CDR2 YENEEA. The CDR3 runs to 14 residues. The DNA for the CDR3 is TGTGCCAGCAGCTTAGGCGGGCTTACCGGGGAGCTGTTTTTT. Its protein is CASSLGGLTGELFF.

The chain employs TRBV7-9 and TRBJ2-3, with D unresolved. V was clipped by 4 bases and J by 4 bases, with 9 bases between them. The CDR3 spans 13 residues. The germline gives CDR1 SEHNR, CDR2 FQNEAQ (reference sequence). Here the CDR3 DNA reads TGTGCCAGCAGCTCGACACTCTCAGATACGCAGTATTTT. Translating gives CASSSTLSDTQYF.

This clonotype was counted only a few times. The rearrangement links TRBV12-3 or TRBV12-4 to TRBJ2-7; D uncertain. This CDR3 has 16 residues. Trimming cost V 2 bases and J 4 bases, with 18 bases left between them. CDR3 nucleotides: TGTGCCAGCAGTTTAAGTAGGCCAGGCCACGGGTACGAGCAGTACTTC. Translating it yields CASSLSRPGHGYEQYF.

This clonotype was found a few times. The gene calls are TRBV25-1 and TRBJ2-3, with 13 bases lining up with TRBD2. This CDR3 is 17 amino acids long. The V and J ends lost 6 bases and 3 bases, in that order; junction bases with no gene match: 9. Per the germline V gene, CDR1 is MGHDK and CDR2 is SYGVNS. Here the CDR3 reads CASSPTSGRAGTDTQYF. For the CDR3, the DNA is TGTGCCAGCAGCCCAACTAGCGGGAGGGCCGGTACAGATACGCAGTATTTT.

The chain combines TRBV6-4 with TRBJ1-2; D ambiguous. This CDR3 is built from 13 residues. Per germline, CDR1 MRHNA and CDR2 SNTAGT. Trimming pared 4 bases from V and 4 bases from J, leaving 10 bases between. The CDR3 loop reads CASSVGYSYGYTF. The CDR3 DNA reads as TGTGCCAGCAGTGTGGGGTATAGCTATGGCTACACCTTC.

The rearrangement joins TRBV12-3 or TRBV12-4 to TRBJ2-2; 11 bases are a match to TRBD1. The V and J ends lost 6 bases and 6 bases, in that order; junction bases with no gene match: 9. This CDR3 has 16 amino acids. The CDR3 DNA sequence: TGTGCCAGCAGCTCCGGACAGGGGGCTCTAGCCGGGGAGCTGTTTTTT. Amino acid sequence: CASSSGQGALAGELFF.

Only a few counts were recorded for this clonotype. The chain links TRBV6-6 to TRBJ2-4, with D possibly being TRBD1 (7 bases). This CDR3 contains 13 residues. Trimming shortened V by 8 bases and J by 9 bases, and 17 bases separated the two germline ends. Germline loops: CDR1 MNHNY, CDR2 SVGAGI (reference sequence). The CDR3 loop is CASAPGGQGIQYF. In DNA form, the CDR3 reads TGTGCCAGCGCCCCAGGGGGGCAGGGCATTCAGTACTTC.

Only a few counts were recorded for this clonotype. The rearrangement joins TRBV6-5 to TRBJ2-1; perhaps TRBD2 as D (7 bases). The CDR3 sequence is 16 residues long. The ends were cut back, 2 bases at V and 9 bases at J, with 20 bases in the middle. The germline V gene encodes CDR1 MNHEY and CDR2 SVGAGI. The CDR3: CASSYGGGAPSGEQFF. CDR3 DNA sequence: TGTGCCAGCAGTTACGGTGGGGGGGCGCCGTCAGGTGAGCAGTTCTTC.

This clonotype was recorded only once. V usage is TRBV2 and J usage is TRBJ2-5; 12 bases line up with TRBD2. Germline loops: CDR1 SNHLY, CDR2 FYNNEI. Trimming cost V 6 bases and J 5 bases; bases outside gene matches: 7. The CDR3 runs to 15 residues. This CDR3 reads CASSRRLAGVETQYF. CDR3 in DNA: TGTGCCAGCAGCCGACGACTAGCGGGGGTGGAGACCCAGTACTTC.

V and J are TRBV5-1 and TRBJ2-5, with D perhaps TRBD2 (5 bases). The CDR3 totals 14 residues. The V end was cut by 0 bases, the J end by 5 bases, with 11 bases between. In germline, CDR1 is SGHRS, CDR2 YFSETQ. The CDR3 protein is CASSLGGPGETQYF. The CDR3 DNA reads as TGCGCCAGCAGCTTGGGCGGGCCCGGGGAGACCCAGTACTTC.

The genes are TRBV7-9 and TRBJ1-1; tentative D call: TRBD1 (6 bases). Trimming took 2 bases from V and 2 from J, leaving 9 bases between them. The CDR3 sequence is 14 residues long. The germline V gene has CDR1 SEHNR and CDR2 FQNEAQ (reference sequence). The CDR3 loop is CASSLIRGNTEAFF. The CDR3 bases are TGTGCCAGCAGCTTAATCAGGGGAAACACTGAAGCTTTCTTT.

This clonotype was counted only a few times. V usage is TRBV20-1 and J usage is TRBJ2-3, with D tentatively TRBD1 or TRBD2 (6 bases each). Germline V gives CDR1 DFQATT, CDR2 SNEGSKA (reference sequence). Between the trimmed V and J ends, which lost 3 bases and 2 bases, there was a span of 15 bases. There are 15 residues in the CDR3. The CDR3 DNA reads as TGCAGTGCTAGGAGGGGGGCCTCTTCCACAGATACGCAGTATTTT. This encodes CSARRGASSTDTQYF.

The chain has TRBV29-1 and TRBJ2-7; a weak D match, TRBD1 (6 bases). Looked up from germline, CDR1 is SQVTM and CDR2 is ANQGSEA. The CDR3 is made up of 12 amino acids. Between the trimmed V and J ends, which lost 0 bases and 3 bases, there was a span of 6 bases. Written as DNA, the CDR3 is TGCAGCGTTGAAGAACAGGGCTACGAGCAGTACTTC. Its translation: CSVEEQGYEQYF.

This clonotype has more than one count but fewer than ten. This CDR3 reads CASSLFRIQAKNIQYF. The CDR3, as DNA: TGTGCCAGCAGTTTATTCAGAATTCAAGCCAAAAACATTCAGTACTTC. The genes are TRBV27 and TRBJ2-4; no firm D call. Looked up from germline, CDR1 is MNHEY and CDR2 is SMNVEV (reference sequence). This CDR3 has 16 amino acids. V was pared by 1 base and J by 0 bases, with 10 bases between.